This TCR beta chain was obtained from a study of shared clonotypes between healthy human individuals. Overall study results and limits: Estimated richness was generally greater in naive than memory subsets.

This clone was found a few times. No antigen is known for it. At a deep level, the assay was run. Assay: immunoSEQ multiplex PCR; the TCRdb copy retains only in-frame clones and omits some. The sample lists about 1 million clones, 70% to 80% occurring once. The receptor's source is a man aged 18 to 29 in good health. The specimen was memory CD4+ T cells sorted from blood. The sample's subset: CD45RA-negative fraction.

The CDR3: CAWNSGQPEAFF. The CDR3 DNA reads TGTGCCTGGAACTCGGGACAGCCAGAAGCTTTCTTT. The rearrangement links TRBV30 to TRBJ1-1; 7 bases are shared with TRBD1. The V and J ends lost 4 bases and 8 bases, in that order; junction bases with no gene match: 7. The CDR3 is made up of 12 amino acids. Germline V gene lookup returns CDR1 GTSNPN and CDR2 SVGIG (reference sequence).